These T cell receptor beta chains were read from a single sample in a study of T-cell reconstitution after alpha-beta-depleted transplantation in children. One entry per CDR3 protein, called by TCRdb with MiXCR from the PCR reads. The sample shows 500,000 to 650,000 distinct CDR3 sequences, 10% to 15% of them seen only once. Specimen: PBMCs, mostly from graft donor cells, collected 360 days after TCRalphabeta/CD19-depleted stem cell transplant. These receptors came from a male patient younger than 18 who had a stem cell transplant for acute myeloid leukemia, so the T cells may come from the graft donor. CDR3s include the opening cysteine and the closing phenylalanine or tryptophan. The D gene is left open where the match is weak. The listing skips clone size in some rows; elsewhere it reads once, few, many or a size class.

J gene: TRBJ2-7; V gene: TRBV9; clone size: .; D gene: TRBD2; CDR3 length: 16; CDR3 DNA: TGTGCCAGCAGCGTAGGCGGACTAGCGGGACCCTACGAGCAGTACTTC; CDR3 protein: CASSVGGLAGPYEQYF
J gene: TRBJ2-7; V gene: TRBV5-1; clone size: .; D gene: .; CDR3 length: 12; CDR3 DNA: TGCGCCAGCAGCCCCTATCTTAACGAGCAGTACTTC; CDR3 protein: CASSPYLNEQYF
J gene: TRBJ2-3; V gene: TRBV28; clone size: many; D gene: .; CDR3 length: 15; CDR3 DNA: TGTGCCAGCAGTTCCTACATGCGGAGCGCAGATACGCAGTATTTT; CDR3 protein: CASSSYMRSADTQYF
J gene: TRBJ2-1; V gene: TRBV4-3; clone size: many; D gene: .; CDR3 length: 14; CDR3 DNA: TGCGCCAGCAGCCAAGATTCCTACTACAATGAGCAGTTCTTC; CDR3 protein: CASSQDSYYNEQFF
J gene: TRBJ2-7; V gene: TRBV5-1; clone size: many; D gene: .; CDR3 length: 16; CDR3 DNA: TGCGCCAGCAGCTTGGGATATATCGGGACATACTACGAGCAGTACTTC; CDR3 protein: CASSLGYIGTYYEQYF
J gene: TRBJ2-7; V gene: TRBV18; clone size: .; D gene: .; CDR3 length: 12; CDR3 DNA: TGTGCCAGCTCAGGGATTAACTACGAGCAGTACTTC; CDR3 protein: CASSGINYEQYF
J gene: TRBJ2-2; V gene: TRBV3-1; clone size: few; D gene: .; CDR3 length: 17; CDR3 DNA: TGTGCCAGCAGCTCTTGGCGGGACATCTCTCGTGCCGGGGAGCTGTTTTTT; CDR3 protein: CASSSWRDISRAGELFF
J gene: TRBJ2-1; V gene: TRBV27; clone size: few; D gene: .; CDR3 length: 15; CDR3 DNA: TGTGCCAGCAGTTTACCCCTGACAGGCTACAATGAGCAGTTCTTC; CDR3 protein: CASSLPLTGYNEQFF
J gene: TRBJ2-3; V gene: TRBV7-6; clone size: many; D gene: TRBD1; CDR3 length: 15; CDR3 DNA: TGTGCCAGCAGCGTAACAGGGGGCCGCACAGATACGCAGTATTTT; CDR3 protein: CASSVTGGRTDTQYF
J gene: TRBJ2-1; V gene: TRBV7-2; clone size: .; D gene: .; CDR3 length: 11; CDR3 DNA: TGTGCCAGCAGCTTAGCGTATGGGCAGTTCTTC; CDR3 protein: CASSLAYGQFF
J gene: TRBJ2-3; V gene: TRBV27; clone size: .; D gene: .; CDR3 length: 17; CDR3 DNA: TGTGCCAGCAGTTCCCCGTATGAGGGCCCACCTCGGGATACGCAGTATTTT; CDR3 protein: CASSSPYEGPPRDTQYF
J gene: TRBJ2-1; V gene: TRBV24-1; clone size: many; D gene: TRBD2; CDR3 length: 14; CDR3 DNA: TGTGCCACCAGGGGACTAGCGGGAGAGAATGAGCAGTTCTTC; CDR3 protein: CATRGLAGENEQFF
J gene: TRBJ2-4; V gene: TRBV7-2; clone size: .; D gene: TRBD2; CDR3 length: 17; CDR3 DNA: TGTGCCAGCAGCTTAATTACTAGCGGGGGGGGCAAAAACATTCAGTACTTC; CDR3 protein: CASSLITSGGGKNIQYF
J gene: TRBJ2-7; V gene: TRBV20-1; clone size: .; D gene: TRBD1; CDR3 length: 14; CDR3 DNA: TGCAGTGCTAGACCCGGGACAGGGGTGTACGAGCAGTACTTC; CDR3 protein: CSARPGTGVYEQYF
J gene: TRBJ2-7; V gene: TRBV20-1; clone size: .; D gene: .; CDR3 length: 13; CDR3 DNA: TGCAGTGCTCAAAGGGCAGGGGTCTACGAGCAGTACTTC; CDR3 protein: CSAQRAGVYEQYF
J gene: TRBJ2-1; V gene: TRBV5-1; clone size: once; D gene: .; CDR3 length: 12; CDR3 DNA: TGCGCCAGCAGCTTGGAACGGGGGGAGCAGTTCTTC; CDR3 protein: CASSLERGEQFF
J gene: TRBJ2-7; V gene: TRBV9; clone size: many; D gene: TRBD1; CDR3 length: 15; CDR3 DNA: TGTGCCAGCAGCCCCGGACAGGGCGACTCCTACGAGCAGTACTTC; CDR3 protein: CASSPGQGDSYEQYF
J gene: TRBJ2-7; V gene: TRBV28; clone size: many; D gene: .; CDR3 length: 13; CDR3 DNA: TGTGCCAGCAGCTTGCCGGGCCCCTACGAGCAGTACTTC; CDR3 protein: CASSLPGPYEQYF
J gene: TRBJ1-6; V gene: TRBV5-6; clone size: .; D gene: TRBD1; CDR3 length: 16; CDR3 DNA: TGTGCCAGCAGCGTTTTTGAGGGACAGGGAAATTCACCCCTCCACTTT; CDR3 protein: CASSVFEGQGNSPLHF
J gene: TRBJ2-1; V gene: TRBV29-1; clone size: many; D gene: TRBD2; CDR3 length: 15; CDR3 DNA: TGCAGCGTTGGGTCTAGCGGGAGTTTCTACAATGAGCAGTTCTTC; CDR3 protein: CSVGSSGSFYNEQFF
J gene: TRBJ1-2; V gene: TRBV11-2; clone size: .; D gene: .; CDR3 length: 18; CDR3 DNA: TGTGCCAGCAGCTTGATGACCGTGATCACCCACTTAAACTATGGCTACACCTTC; CDR3 protein: CASSLMTVITHLNYGYTF
J gene: TRBJ1-4; V gene: TRBV7-3; clone size: .; D gene: .; CDR3 length: 15; CDR3 DNA: TGTGCCAGCAGCTTACGGGGGAGGGCTTGGGAAAAACTGTTTTTT; CDR3 protein: CASSLRGRAWEKLFF
J gene: TRBJ2-6; V gene: TRBV29-1; clone size: .; D gene: .; CDR3 length: 15; CDR3 DNA: TGCAGCGTACTGAGGGGGGGGTCTGGGGCCAACGTCCTGACTTTC; CDR3 protein: CSVLRGGSGANVLTF
J gene: TRBJ2-7; V gene: TRBV7-9; clone size: .; D gene: TRBD1; CDR3 length: 15; CDR3 DNA: TGTGCCAGCAGCTCTCCCCAGGGGGCGGTGTACGAGCAGTACTTC; CDR3 protein: CASSSPQGAVYEQYF
J gene: TRBJ2-1; V gene: TRBV6-1; clone size: few; D gene: .; CDR3 length: 14; CDR3 DNA: TGTGCCAGCGCTAGGGCCCCTAGTTACAATGAGCAGTTCTTC; CDR3 protein: CASARAPSYNEQFF
J gene: TRBJ2-1; V gene: TRBV7-3; clone size: .; D gene: .; CDR3 length: 16; CDR3 DNA: TGTGCCAGCAGCTCCTCCGGGACGGGTTCCTACAATGAGCAGTTCTTC; CDR3 protein: CASSSSGTGSYNEQFF